These 26 T cell receptor beta chains share one sample of origin, sequenced in a study of T cells in localized non-small cell lung cancer (dated by TCRdb to the early 2020s). The library was produced with the immunoSEQ multiplex PCR assay. TCRdb took this table from immuneACCESS and kept in-frame rearrangements with V and J called. Such tables lack part of the clones; where checked against another copy, unresolved V genes explain under half of the gap, and the rest is unexplained. The sample contains about 130,000 clones, roughly 90% of them found a single time. The ten top clones hold approximately 1.5% of the sample. The sample here was peripheral blood, taken before any cancer treatment. These TCRs come from a female donor of 60 years or more with stage I lung adenocarcinoma.

The rearrangement joins TRBV6-5 to TRBJ2-6; D is unresolved. V was trimmed by 4 bases and J by 0 bases, leaving 10 bases between them. Germline CDR1 is MNHEY and CDR2 is SVGAGI. This CDR3 comprises 16 residues. The CDR3 reads CASSSRVFSGANVLTF. CDR3 sequence (DNA): TGTGCCAGCAGTTCTCGGGTCTTCTCTGGGGCCAACGTCCTGACTTTC.

J is TRBJ2-2 and V is TRBV7-3; D is undetermined. Trimming stripped 5 bases from V and 2 bases from J, with 9 bases between. The CDR3 contains 14 residues. Germline CDR1 SGHTA, CDR2 FQGTGA. CDR3 in amino acids: CASSQNLNTGELFF. CDR3 DNA: TGTGCCAGCAGCCAAAATCTCAACACCGGGGAGCTGTTTTTT.

The chain carries TRBV19 and TRBJ2-1; unclear D gene. CDR3 size: 16 residues. Germline loops: CDR1 LNHDA, CDR2 SQIVND (reference sequence). The V end was cut by 5 bases, the J end by 2 bases, with 16 bases between. CDR3 sequence (DNA): TGTGCCAGTAGTGTCCTTTTGAAGGGCACCTACAATGAGCAGTTCTTC. As protein: CASSVLLKGTYNEQFF.

V gene TRBV6-5 combines with J gene TRBJ1-3, with 7 positions matching TRBD1. The V and J ends lost 5 bases and 1 base, in that order; junction bases with no gene match: 2. Germline values: CDR1 MNHEY, CDR2 SVGAGI. The CDR3 runs to 14 residues. CDR3 bases: TGTGCCAGCAGTCAGACAGGGTCTGGAAACACCATATATTTT. Amino acid sequence: CASSQTGSGNTIYF.

The rearrangement links TRBV30 to TRBJ2-7; weak D call: TRBD1 (6 bases). Germline CDR1 is GTSNPN and CDR2 is SVGIG (reference sequence). V was shortened by 2 bases and J by 4 bases, with 12 bases between the two germline ends. CDR3 length: 13 residues. The CDR3 spells CAWSKGESYEQYF. CDR3 DNA: TGTGCCTGGAGTAAGGGGGAGAGTTACGAGCAGTACTTC.

The chain combines TRBV9 with TRBJ2-2; D not resolved. V shed 0 bases and J shed 2 bases, with 11 bases lying between them. The CDR3 consists of 16 residues. CDR1 and CDR2 (germline): SGDLS, YYNGEE. The CDR3 loop is CASSVDPNSNTGELFF. As DNA, the CDR3 is TGTGCCAGCAGCGTAGACCCAAACTCTAACACCGGGGAGCTGTTTTTT.

The J gene is TRBJ2-7, the V gene TRBV5-5; TRBD1 agrees at 8 bases. The CDR3 is 16 amino acids. Germline CDR1 reads SGHKS; CDR2 reads YYEKEE (reference sequence). V was pared by 2 bases and J by 5 bases, with 12 bases of the junction left unmatched. The CDR3 region has the DNA TGTGCCAGCAGCTTCTTGGAAAGGCAGGGGGCCGACGAGCAGTACTTC. This codes for CASSFLERQGADEQYF.

The chain uses TRBV21-1 and TRBJ2-5; the D segment call TRBD1 is taken from the table without a DNA check. TRBV21-1 constitutes a pseudogene. The length of the CDR3 is 16 residues. CDR3 loop: CASSKSGTETQETQYF. In DNA form, the CDR3 reads TGTGCCAGCAGCAAATCCGGGACAGAAACGCAAGAGACCCAGTACTTC.

V and J are TRBV19 and TRBJ1-5; D not resolved. CDR1 LNHDA and CDR2 SQIVND come from the germline V gene (reference sequence). CDR3 length: 13 amino acids. Trimming stripped 3 bases from V and 3 bases from J, with 6 bases between. The CDR3 here is CASSISNNQPQHF. As DNA, the CDR3 is TGTGCCAGTAGTATTTCAAACAATCAGCCCCAGCATTTT.

This clone has a single count. The J gene is TRBJ2-7, the V gene TRBV28; D is unresolved. CDR1 is MDHEN and CDR2 is SYDVKM in the germline V gene. Trimming took off 8 bases at V and 3 bases at J, with 20 bases between the two ends. The CDR3 loop spans 15 amino acids. The CDR3 protein is CASQIWPNGNYEQYF. The CDR3 DNA reads TGTGCCAGCCAAATCTGGCCTAATGGAAACTACGAGCAGTACTTC.

This sequence joins TRBV18 and TRBJ1-1; no clear D gene. Germline V gene lookup returns CDR1 KGHSH and CDR2 LQKENI. Trimming cost V 6 bases and J 1 base, with 15 bases left between them. The CDR3 runs 15 residues. In DNA, the CDR3 is TGTGCCAGCTCCTCCGGCGGGAGTGGGAACACTGAAGCTTTCTTT. Translating it yields CASSSGGSGNTEAFF.

The rearrangement uses TRBV18 and TRBJ2-2, with a tentative D call TRBD2 (6 bases). From germline, CDR1 is KGHSH and CDR2 LQKENI. V dropped 1 base and J dropped 2 bases, with 14 bases sitting between them. The CDR3 covers 17 residues. This CDR3 reads CASSPLRVAGNTGELFF. CDR3 DNA sequence: TGTGCCAGCTCACCACTAAGGGTGGCGGGAAACACCGGGGAGCTGTTTTTT.

J is TRBJ2-7 and V is TRBV7-9; no definite D call. In germline, CDR1 is SEHNR, CDR2 FQNEAQ (reference sequence). V lost 1 base and J 0 bases, leaving 7 bases between the germline ends. CDR3 size: 14 residues. The CDR3, as DNA: TGTGCCAGCAGCTTAGAGTGGATCTCCTACGAGCAGTACTTC. Protein product: CASSLEWISYEQYF.

The chain joins TRBV29-1 to TRBJ1-1; no clear D gene. This CDR3 region has 10 residues. CDR1 is SQVTM and CDR2 is ANQGSEA in the germline V gene. Trimming took off 7 bases at V and 2 bases at J, with 5 bases between the two ends. CDR3 bases: TGCAGCGGGGTAAACACTGAAGCTTTCTTT. Translating gives CSGVNTEAFF.

The CDR3 DNA reads as TGTGCCAGCAGTGACGGGGTCAGGCCATTACGGACAGGGAGGCGTCAGCCCCAGCATTTT. Translated, it gives CASSDGVRPLRTGRRQPQHF. The chain recombines TRBV6-1 with TRBJ1-5; 8 bases are shared with TRBD1. The CDR3 consists of 20 residues. Germline-derived CDR1 and CDR2 are MNHNS and SASEGT. V lost 3 bases to trimming and J lost 6 bases; unmatched junction nucleotides: 22.

V and J are TRBV2 and TRBJ1-5, with TRBD1 as a possible D gene (6 bases). Trimming cost V 4 bases and J 11 bases, with 18 bases left between them. This CDR3 contains 14 residues. Germline CDR1 SNHLY, CDR2 FYNNEI. CDR3 nucleotides: TGTGCCAGCAGTGGATTACAGGGTCGAGCGGCCCAGCATTTT. Its translation is CASSGLQGRAAQHF.

The chain uses TRBV14 and TRBJ2-5; D is uncertain. Germline-derived CDR1 and CDR2 are SGHDN and FVKESK. V gave up 4 bases and J gave up 1 base, with 4 bases separating them. The CDR3 covers 12 residues. The CDR3 loop reads CASSPTQETQYF. DNA of the CDR3: TGTGCCAGCAGCCCAACCCAAGAGACCCAGTACTTC. The full variable domain, completed using reference TRBV14 and TRBJ2-5, is EAGVTQFPSHSVIEKGQTVTLRCDPISGHDNLYWYRRVMGKEIKFLLHFVKESKQDESGMPNNRFLAERTGGTYSTLKVQPAELEDSGVYFCASSPTQETQYFGPGTRLLVL.

This chain joins TRBV9 and TRBJ2-7, with D perhaps matching TRBD2 (6 bases). This CDR3 has 11 residues. V was clipped by 2 bases and J by 7 bases, with 7 bases between them. Germline CDR1 reads SGDLS; CDR2 reads YYNGEE. The CDR3 DNA reads as TGTGCCAGCAGCGTGGCGGGGGAGCAGTACTTC. This sequence encodes CASSVAGEQYF.

The chain joins TRBV2 to TRBJ2-5; D not resolved. CDR3 length equals 13 residues. With 2 bases removed from V and 5 bases from J, the gap between germline ends came to 9 bases. The V gene's germline CDR1 is SNHLY and CDR2 FYNNEI. CDR3 amino acids: CASSELRLETQYF. CDR3 DNA sequence: TGTGCCAGCAGTGAACTGCGGCTTGAGACCCAGTACTTC.

The rearrangement links TRBV4-2 to TRBJ2-6, with 9 bases identical to TRBD2. CDR1 and CDR2 from the germline V gene are LGHNA and YNFKEQ. V dropped 1 base and J dropped 8; count of bases not matched to a gene: 6. The CDR3 is 16 residues long. CDR3 coding DNA: TGTGCCAGCAGCCAAGTAGGGACTAGCCAAACCAACGTCCTGACTTTC. The encoded protein is CASSQVGTSQTNVLTF.

The sample holds a few counts of this clone. V gene TRBV27 combines with J gene TRBJ2-2; a possible D gene is TRBD2 (6 bases). The V end was cut by 3 bases, the J end by 5 bases, with 13 bases between. The length of the CDR3 is 15 residues. CDR1 MNHEY and CDR2 SMNVEV come from the germline V gene (reference sequence). The CDR3: CASSFRPGETGELFF. The CDR3 DNA reads as TGTGCCAGCAGTTTCCGGCCGGGAGAGACCGGGGAGCTGTTTTTT.

This clone was detected once. This chain uses TRBV11-2 with TRBJ2-5; 10 bases map to TRBD2. The CDR3 has 15 amino acids. V shed 6 bases and J 3 bases; nucleotides not matched to a gene: 7. CDR1 is SGHAT and CDR2 is FQNNGV in the germline V gene. The chain's CDR3 is CASSFSGRVEETQYF. CDR3 in DNA: TGTGCCAGCAGTTTCAGCGGGAGGGTGGAAGAGACCCAGTACTTC.

The chain joins TRBV19 to TRBJ2-1; 10 bases fit TRBD2. CDR1 is LNHDA and CDR2 is SQIVND in the germline V gene (reference sequence). The CDR3 runs to 14 residues. After removal of 5 bases from V and 9 bases from J, the junction contained 7 bases not matched to a gene. CDR3: CASSPSGRASEQFF. The CDR3 coding sequence is TGTGCCAGTAGTCCCAGCGGGAGGGCCAGTGAGCAGTTCTTC. The variable domain in full, completed from reference TRBV19 and TRBJ2-1, reads DGGITQSPKYLFRKEGQNVTLSCEQNLNHDAMYWYRQDPGQGLRLIYYSQIVNDFQKGDIAEGYSVSREKKESFPLTVTSAQKNPTAFYLCASSPSGRASEQFFGPGTRLTVL.

The genes are TRBV18 and TRBJ2-5; D not resolved. The CDR3 covers 17 residues. Trimming cost V 2 bases and J 2 bases, with 18 bases left between them. Germline V CDR1 and CDR2: KGHSH, LQKENI. The CDR3 bases are TGTGCCAGCTCACCAACACATGGTTTCGCTGGTCAAGAGACCCAGTACTTC. Its translation: CASSPTHGFAGQETQYF.

Written as DNA, the CDR3 is TGTGCCAGCAGGAGGGGAGGTAAAGAGACCCAGTACTTC. As protein: CASRRGGKETQYF. The rearrangement uses TRBV14 and TRBJ2-5; D possibly corresponds to TRBD2 (6 bases). Germline V gene data show CDR1 as SGHDN and CDR2 as FVKESK. Trimming left V 6 bases short and J 3 bases short, with 11 bases between. This CDR3 is 13 amino acids long. The full variable domain, rest sourced from reference TRBV14 and TRBJ2-5, is EAGVTQFPSHSVIEKGQTVTLRCDPISGHDNLYWYRRVMGKEIKFLLHFVKESKQDESGMPNNRFLAERTGGTYSTLKVQPAELEDSGVYFCASRRGGKETQYFGPGTRLLVL.

CDR3 DNA: TGTGCCAGTAGGCGAACCTACAATGAGCAGTTCTTC. This sequence encodes CASRRTYNEQFF. The V call is TRBV19, the J call TRBJ2-1; D is unclear. This CDR3 has 12 amino acids. Germline-derived CDR1 and CDR2 are LNHDA and SQIVND (reference sequence). Trimming stripped 6 bases from V and 2 bases from J, with 5 bases between.